Below are 5 T cell receptor beta chains sequenced from a single sample in a study of radiotherapy plus CTLA-4 blockade in lung cancer. Repertoires were generated with immunoSEQ multiplex PCR, while TCRdb's copy carries only in-frame clones and drops some. This table holds around 72,000 clones, 78% found once. The sequenced sample was peripheral blood, obtained from a patient treated with radiotherapy plus ipilimumab. Every receptor here comes from a human donor with non-small cell lung cancer who had a complete response to radiotherapy plus ipilimumab.

The V call is TRBV7-9, the J call TRBJ1-2; 10 nucleotides match TRBD1. From germline, CDR1 is SEHNR and CDR2 FQNEAQ (reference sequence). The CDR3 loop spans 17 amino acids. The J segment lost 0 bases and the V segment lost 5 bases, leaving 9 bases of the junction unmatched. CDR3 sequence reads: CASSRTGQGIANYGYTF. The CDR3 coding sequence is TGTGCCAGCAGCCGGACGGGACAGGGGATCGCTAACTATGGCTACACCTTC.

The chain links TRBV5-1 to TRBJ2-1, with D tentatively TRBD1 or TRBD2 (5 bases each). Germline CDR1 is SGHRS and CDR2 is YFSETQ. Trimming cost V 2 bases and J 3 bases, with 12 bases left between them. The CDR3 contains 15 residues. The CDR3 reads CASSFRGLFYNEQFF. DNA of the CDR3: TGCGCCAGCAGCTTCCGGGGCCTCTTCTACAATGAGCAGTTCTTC. Based on the CDR3 plus reference TRBV5-1 and TRBJ2-1, the full variable domain is KAGVTQTPRYLIKTRGQQVTLSCSPISGHRSVSWYQQTPGQGLQFLFEYFSETQRNKGNFPGRFSGRQFSNSRSEMNVSTLELGDSALYLCASSFRGLFYNEQFFGPGTRLTVL.

The J gene is TRBJ2-2, the V gene TRBV15; TRBD2 might be the D (5 bases). Germline values: CDR1 LNHNV, CDR2 YYDKDF (reference sequence). V was shortened by 3 bases and J by 0 bases, with 8 bases between the two germline ends. The CDR3 runs 15 residues. The DNA for the CDR3 is TGTGCCACCAGCAGCGGGGTTGCGAACACCGGGGAGCTGTTTTTT. Residues: CATSSGVANTGELFF.

The sample holds one count of this clone. This sequence joins TRBV5-8 and TRBJ2-5; no clear D. Germline assignment: CDR1 SGHTS and CDR2 YDEGEE. This CDR3 has 15 amino acids. With 4 bases removed from V and 2 bases from J, the gap between germline ends came to 15 bases. CDR3 DNA sequence: TGTGCCAGCAGCCCCGGGCCACATAGGCAAGAGACCCAGTACTTC. It codes for CASSPGPHRQETQYF.

The chain employs TRBV11-3 and TRBJ2-7; TRBD2 might be the D (5 bases). The CDR3 covers 13 residues. V was clipped by 5 bases and J by 5 bases, with 13 bases between them. Germline CDR1 reads SGHNT; CDR2 reads YENEEA. This CDR3 is CASSHTQRDEQYF. The CDR3 DNA reads TGTGCCAGCAGCCATACTCAGAGGGACGAGCAGTACTTC.